Listed here are 4 T cell receptor beta chains from one sample, sequenced in a study of vaccination and CD4 T cells after COVID-19. Treatment denoted: roughly 11-day PBMC culture with coronavirus spike peptide pools or control peptides (ViraFEST assay). Sequencing of DNA taken from cultured CD4+ T cells relied on the Oncomine TCR Beta short-read assay. Via MiXCR, TCRdb re-called the PCR reads, giving one row per CDR3 protein. The sample consists of about 18,000 distinct CDR3 sequences, 45% of them appearing once. The antigens these receptors bind are not known. The input for sequencing was CD4+ T cells from blood, cultured in vitro, taken before SARS-CoV-2 vaccination. The receptors were sampled from a human donor who received a COVID-19 vaccine.

V is TRBV10-3 and J is TRBJ2-5; 8 bases match TRBD2. The CDR3 consists of 15 residues. Germline loops: CDR1 ENHRY, CDR2 SYGVKD. The junction had 2 bases not matched to a gene; V was cut back by 1 base and J by 1 base. The CDR3 spells CAISEWRGVQETQYF. CDR3 DNA: TGTGCCATCAGTGAGTGGCGGGGGGTCCAAGAGACCCAGTACTTC.

The rearrangement uses TRBV15 and TRBJ2-6, with D hard to call. This CDR3 spans 15 amino acids. Germline loops: CDR1 LNHNV, CDR2 YYDKDF (reference sequence). The V end was cut by 3 bases, the J end by 1 base, with 7 bases between. CDR3 nucleotide sequence: TGTGCCACCAGCAGTATAGGGTCTGGGGCCAACGTCCTGACTTTC. Its translation: CATSSIGSGANVLTF.

This clonotype was observed once. This chain joins TRBV5-1 and TRBJ2-7; tentatively, D is TRBD2 (5 bases). CDR3 size: 14 residues. The germline V and J ends were trimmed by 4 bases and 5 bases, with 16 bases remaining between them. Germline values: CDR1 SGHRS, CDR2 YFSETQ. CDR3 region: CASSPRGIGNEQYF. CDR3 in DNA: TGCGCCAGCAGCCCGAGAGGGATCGGAAACGAGCAGTACTTC.

In this sample, this clonotype turned up a few times. V usage is TRBV20-1 and J usage is TRBJ2-2, with D perhaps matching TRBD1 (6 bases). Trimming cost V 0 bases and J 13 bases, with 15 bases left between them. The CDR3 contains 13 residues. CDR1 DFQATT and CDR2 SNEGSKA come from the germline V gene (reference sequence). The CDR3 DNA is TGCAGTGCTAGAGATCAGGGTGGGGGCGGGCTGTTTTTT. Translated, it gives CSARDQGGGGLFF.